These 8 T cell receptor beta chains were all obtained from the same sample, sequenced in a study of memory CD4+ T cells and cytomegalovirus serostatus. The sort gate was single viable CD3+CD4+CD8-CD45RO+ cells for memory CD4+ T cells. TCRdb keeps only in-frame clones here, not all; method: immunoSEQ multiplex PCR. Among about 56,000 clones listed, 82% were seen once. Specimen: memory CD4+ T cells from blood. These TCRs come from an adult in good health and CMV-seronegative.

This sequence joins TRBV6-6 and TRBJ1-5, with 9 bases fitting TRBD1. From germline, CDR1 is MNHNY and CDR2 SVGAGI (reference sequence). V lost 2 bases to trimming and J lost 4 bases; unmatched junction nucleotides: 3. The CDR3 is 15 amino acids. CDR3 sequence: CASSYPGTGNQPQHF. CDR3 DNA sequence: TGTGCCAGCAGTTACCCCGGGACAGGGAATCAGCCCCAGCATTTT.

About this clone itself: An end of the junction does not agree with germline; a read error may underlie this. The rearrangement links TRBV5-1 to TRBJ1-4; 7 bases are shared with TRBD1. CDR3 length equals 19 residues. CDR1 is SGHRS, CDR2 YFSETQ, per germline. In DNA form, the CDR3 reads TGCGCCAGCACGGGGGGGGACAGAGAAGTGGCAAGGACGAATGAAAAGCTGTTTTTT. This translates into CASTGGDREVARTNEKLFF.

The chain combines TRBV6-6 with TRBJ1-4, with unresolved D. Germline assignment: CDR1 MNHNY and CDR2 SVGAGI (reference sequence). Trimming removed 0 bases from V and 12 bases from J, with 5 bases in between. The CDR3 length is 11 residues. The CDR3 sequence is CASSYSTELFF. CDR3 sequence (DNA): TGTGCCAGCAGTTACTCGACCGAACTGTTTTTT.

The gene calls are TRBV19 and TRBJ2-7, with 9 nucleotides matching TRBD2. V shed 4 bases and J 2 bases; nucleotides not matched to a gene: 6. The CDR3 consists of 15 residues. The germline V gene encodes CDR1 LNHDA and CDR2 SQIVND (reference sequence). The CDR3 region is CASSNLAGVTYEQYF. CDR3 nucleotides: TGTGCCAGTAGTAACTTAGCGGGGGTTACCTACGAGCAGTACTTC.

CDR3 region: CASSARWGVNEKLFF. In DNA form, the CDR3 reads TGTGCCAGTAGTGCTCGGTGGGGAGTTAATGAAAAACTGTTTTTT. V and J are TRBV19 and TRBJ1-4; D ambiguous. Trimming left V 5 bases short and J 4 bases short, with 14 bases between. The germline V gene has CDR1 LNHDA and CDR2 SQIVND (reference sequence). This CDR3 region has 15 residues.

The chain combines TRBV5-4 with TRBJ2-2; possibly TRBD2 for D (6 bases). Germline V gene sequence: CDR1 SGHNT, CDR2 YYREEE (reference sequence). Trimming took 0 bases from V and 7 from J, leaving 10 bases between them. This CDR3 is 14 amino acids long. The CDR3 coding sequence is TGTGCCAGCAGCTTGGCCGGGGGTGGCGGGGAGCTGTTTTTT. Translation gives CASSLAGGGGELFF.

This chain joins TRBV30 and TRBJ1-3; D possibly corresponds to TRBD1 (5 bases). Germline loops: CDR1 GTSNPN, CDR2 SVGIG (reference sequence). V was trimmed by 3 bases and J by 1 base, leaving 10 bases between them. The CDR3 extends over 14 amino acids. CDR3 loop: CAWRLQASGNTIYF. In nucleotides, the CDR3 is TGTGCCTGGAGACTACAGGCTTCTGGAAACACCATATATTTT.

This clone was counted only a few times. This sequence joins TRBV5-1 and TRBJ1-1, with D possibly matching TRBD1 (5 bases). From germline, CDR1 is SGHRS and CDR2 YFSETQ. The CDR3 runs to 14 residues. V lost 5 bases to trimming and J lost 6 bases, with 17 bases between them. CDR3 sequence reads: CASRAGGEGAEAFF. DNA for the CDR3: TGCGCCAGCAGGGCCGGGGGGGAGGGAGCTGAAGCTTTCTTT.